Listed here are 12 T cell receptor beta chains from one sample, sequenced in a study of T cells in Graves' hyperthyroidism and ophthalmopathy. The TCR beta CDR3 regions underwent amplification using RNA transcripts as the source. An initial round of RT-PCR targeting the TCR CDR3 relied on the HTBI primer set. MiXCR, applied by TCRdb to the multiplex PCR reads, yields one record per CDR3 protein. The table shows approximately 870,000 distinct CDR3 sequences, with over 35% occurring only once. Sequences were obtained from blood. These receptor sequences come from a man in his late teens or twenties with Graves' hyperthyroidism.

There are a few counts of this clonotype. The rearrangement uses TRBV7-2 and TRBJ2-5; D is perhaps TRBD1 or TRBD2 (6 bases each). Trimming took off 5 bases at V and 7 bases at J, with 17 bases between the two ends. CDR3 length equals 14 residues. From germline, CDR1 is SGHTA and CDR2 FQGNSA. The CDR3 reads CASSPARGRGTQYF. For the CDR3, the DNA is TGTGCCAGCAGCCCAGCCCGGGGGCGAGGGACCCAGTACTTC.

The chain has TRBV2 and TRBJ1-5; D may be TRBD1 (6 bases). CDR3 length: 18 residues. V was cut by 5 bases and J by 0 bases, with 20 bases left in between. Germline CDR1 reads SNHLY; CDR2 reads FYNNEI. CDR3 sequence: CASSPGGGNRVSNQPQHF. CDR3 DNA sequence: TGTGCCAGCAGTCCGGGCGGGGGTAACAGGGTTAGCAATCAGCCCCAGCATTTT. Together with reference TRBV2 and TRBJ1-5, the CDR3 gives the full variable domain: EPEVTQTPSHQVTQMGQEVILRCVPISNHLYFYWYRQILGQKVEFLVSFYNNEISEKSEIFDDQFSVERPDGSNFTLKIRSTKLEDSAMYFCASSPGGGNRVSNQPQHFGDGTRLSIL.

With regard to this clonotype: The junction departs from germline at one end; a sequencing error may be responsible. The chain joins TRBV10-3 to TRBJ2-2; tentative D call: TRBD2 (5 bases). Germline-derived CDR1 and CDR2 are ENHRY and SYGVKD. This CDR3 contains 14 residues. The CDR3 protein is CASSSSSNTGELLF. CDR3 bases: TGTGCCAGCAGTTCCTCCAGTAACACCGGGGAGCTGCTTTTT.

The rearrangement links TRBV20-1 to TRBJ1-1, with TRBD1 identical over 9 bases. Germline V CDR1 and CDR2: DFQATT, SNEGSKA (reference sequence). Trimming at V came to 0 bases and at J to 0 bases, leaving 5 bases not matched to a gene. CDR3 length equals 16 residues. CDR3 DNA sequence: TGCAGTGCTAGAGATGGGACAGGGTCCATGAACACTGAAGCTTTCTTT. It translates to CSARDGTGSMNTEAFF.

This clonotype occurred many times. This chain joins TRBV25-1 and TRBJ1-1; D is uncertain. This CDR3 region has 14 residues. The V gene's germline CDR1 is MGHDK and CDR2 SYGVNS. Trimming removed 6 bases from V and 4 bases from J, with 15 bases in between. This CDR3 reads CASRKTRESTEAFF. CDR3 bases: TGTGCCAGCAGGAAGACAAGGGAAAGCACTGAAGCTTTCTTT.

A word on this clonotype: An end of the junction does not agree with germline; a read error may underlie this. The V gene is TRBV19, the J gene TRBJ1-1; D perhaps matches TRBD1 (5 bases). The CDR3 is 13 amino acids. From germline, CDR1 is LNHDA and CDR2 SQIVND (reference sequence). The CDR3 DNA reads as TGTTCCAGTAAAGGGGCCCTGAACACTGAAGCTTTCTTT. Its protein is CSSKGALNTEAFF.

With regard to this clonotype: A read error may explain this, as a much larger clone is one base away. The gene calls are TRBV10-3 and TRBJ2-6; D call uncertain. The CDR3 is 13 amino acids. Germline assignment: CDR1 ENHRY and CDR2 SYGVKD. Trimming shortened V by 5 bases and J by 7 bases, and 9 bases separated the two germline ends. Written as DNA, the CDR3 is TGTGCCATCAGTCAGGATTCTGCCAACGTCCTGACTTTC. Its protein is CAISQDSANVLTF.

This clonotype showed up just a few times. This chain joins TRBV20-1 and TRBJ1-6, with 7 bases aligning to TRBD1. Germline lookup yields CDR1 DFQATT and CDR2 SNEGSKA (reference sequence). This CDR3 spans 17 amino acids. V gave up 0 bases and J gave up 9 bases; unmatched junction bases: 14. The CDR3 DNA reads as TGCAGTGCTAGAGACATTTTAGAAGGGACAGTGGGTTCACCCCTCCACTTT. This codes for CSARDILEGTVGSPLHF.

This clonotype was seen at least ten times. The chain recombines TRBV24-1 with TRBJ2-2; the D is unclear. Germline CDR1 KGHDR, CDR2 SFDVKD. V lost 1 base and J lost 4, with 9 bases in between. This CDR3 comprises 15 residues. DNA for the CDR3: TGTGCCACCAGTGATTTCAGACACGGCACCGGGGAGCTGTTTTTT. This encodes CATSDFRHGTGELFF.

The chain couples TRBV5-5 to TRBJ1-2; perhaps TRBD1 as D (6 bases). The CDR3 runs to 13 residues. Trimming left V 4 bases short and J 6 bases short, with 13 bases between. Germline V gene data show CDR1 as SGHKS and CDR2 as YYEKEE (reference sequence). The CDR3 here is CASSLSGEDGYTF. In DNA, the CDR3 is TGTGCCAGCAGCCTGTCAGGGGAGGATGGCTACACCTTC.

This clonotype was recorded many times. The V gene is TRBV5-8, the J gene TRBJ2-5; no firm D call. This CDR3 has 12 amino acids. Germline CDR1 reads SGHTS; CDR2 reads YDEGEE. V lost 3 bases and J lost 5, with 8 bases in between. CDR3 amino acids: CASSSASETQYF. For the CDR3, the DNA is TGTGCCAGCAGCTCGGCGTCGGAGACCCAGTACTTC.

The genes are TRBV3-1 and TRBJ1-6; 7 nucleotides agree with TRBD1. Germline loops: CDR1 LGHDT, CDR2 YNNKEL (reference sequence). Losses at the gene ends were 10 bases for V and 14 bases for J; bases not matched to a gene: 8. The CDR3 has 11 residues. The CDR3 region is CAISQGKTLHF. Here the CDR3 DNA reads TGTGCCATCTCACAGGGGAAAACCCTCCACTTT. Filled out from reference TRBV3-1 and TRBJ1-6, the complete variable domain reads DTAVSQTPKYLVTQMGNDKSIKCEQNLGHDTMYWYKQDSKKFLKIMFSYNNKELIINETVPNRFSPKSPDKAHLNLHINSLELGDSAVYFCAISQGKTLHFGNGTRLTVT.